The text below deals with one TCR beta chain. This clonotype was seen a handful of times. Its binding antigen is unknown. No much larger clone exists at a distance of one base, and base qualities are not known. The library was obtained by 5' RACE. The data were produced on a NextSeq 500. In the TCR library protocol, a unique molecular identifier was attached to each TCR cDNA molecule so that PCR and sequencing errors could be corrected. In the authors' own workflow: Decombinator tools were used for TCR identification, UMI-based error correction and CDR3 extraction. TCRs above a frequency of 2 per 1,000, corresponding to the top 1% of the tumor frequency distribution, were defined as expanded. Rényi diversity was computed with the R vegan package after subsampling each repertoire 100 times to 5,000 TCRs. To build CDR3 similarity networks, amino acid triplet string-kernel similarity was used, and CDR3s were connected when their pairwise similarity was above 0.82. The public reads were run again by TCRdb, first through fastp at Q25 and then through MiXCR, and only productive beta chains were kept. All rows with the same CDR3 protein become a single entry with the most common DNA and genes. The V and J calls reflect TCRdb's pipeline rather than the authors' work. This sample holds roughly 8,200 distinct CDR3 sequences; 7.8% were observed only once. The ten largest clones add up to 25% to 30% of the sample.

Taken from cysteine to phenylalanine, the CDR3 has 14 residues. Only the CDR3 part of the read is kept: 42 bases, read in frame from the first base. The trim is 0 bases for V and 0 bases for J, with a gap of 6 bases between the germline ends. Taken from the germline V gene (reference sequence), the CDR1 and CDR2 loops are DFQATT and SNEGSKA. The data are from a study of spatial heterogeneity in lung cancer (dated by TCRdb to about 2019). Background on the whole study: Beta-chain transcripts were consistently detected in greater numbers than alpha-chain transcripts, which likely reflected higher beta-chain transcript abundance. At surgery, some 200 tumor regions, some 61 matched nontumor lung samples and 56 PBMC samples were TCR-sequenced for both alpha and beta chains. In non-small cell lung cancer, the study made a quantitative comparison of TCR alpha and beta repertoires among multiple tumor regions, matched nontumor lung and blood. TCR repertoire features were related to nonsynonymous mutation counts determined by whole-exome sequencing of tumor tissue. In the raw uncorrected reads, each unique combination of TCR and UMI appeared on average more than ten times. Broad study findings and their caveats: Ubiquitous expanded tumor TCRs showed up in blood more often at tumor resection than at routine follow-up. Additional single-cell paired TCR alpha and beta sequencing was considered necessary to confirm, at a functional level, the hypothesis that regional TCRs recognize regional mutations.

What this sample's time point label stands for: sample taken at primary tumor resection. Without any cell sorting, TCR sequencing was performed on whole RNA extracted either from tumor and nontumor lung tissue or from cryopreserved PBMC samples. The donors were fewer than 90 patients from the lung TRACERx cohort who had early-stage, untreated non-small cell lung cancer. A patient was chosen for TCR sequencing only when enough RNA was available from at least two tumor regions. The sequenced sample was PBMCs, obtained at surgery. The sequence came from a female donor with early-stage non-small cell lung cancer. The V and J segments used are TRBV20-1 and TRBJ2-1; the D gene is unclear. The nucleotide sequence reads TGCAGTGCTAGAGATAGGATCTCCTACAATGAGCAGTTCTTC. This codes for CSARDRISYNEQFF.